The clone carrying this T cell receptor beta chain was recorded many times. Its cognate antigen is unknown. The CDR3 sequence is 14 residues long. In germline, CDR1 is MNHNS, CDR2 SASEGT. V lost 7 bases, J lost 2 bases, and 6 bases stayed unmatched. This entry is derived from a study of glioma-infiltrating T cells. Broader study findings: Above-expected tissue-blood divergence occurred in all gliomas, most in low-grade ones. CDR3 overlap between tissue and blood was very small.

Amplification of TCR alpha and beta CDR3 regions from RNA used iRepertoire nested multiplex PCR. Input was roughly 95-450 ng of tissue mRNA or PBMC total RNA. TCRdb analysed the multiplex PCR reads with MiXCR anew, one entry per CDR3 protein. The data contain roughly 100,000 distinct CDR3 sequences, roughly 30% of them singletons. What was sequenced was glioma tissue, nonneoplastic brain tissue, or PBMCs (not recorded which). The clonotype comes from a human donor with low-grade glioma or glioblastoma, undergoing nonglioma brain surgery, or in good health (not recorded which). V gene TRBV6-1 combines with J gene TRBJ2-7, with 9 positions matching TRBD1. DNA for the CDR3: TGTGCCAGCACAGGGGACAGGGCAACCTACGAGCAGTACTTC. Translated: CASTGDRATYEQYF.